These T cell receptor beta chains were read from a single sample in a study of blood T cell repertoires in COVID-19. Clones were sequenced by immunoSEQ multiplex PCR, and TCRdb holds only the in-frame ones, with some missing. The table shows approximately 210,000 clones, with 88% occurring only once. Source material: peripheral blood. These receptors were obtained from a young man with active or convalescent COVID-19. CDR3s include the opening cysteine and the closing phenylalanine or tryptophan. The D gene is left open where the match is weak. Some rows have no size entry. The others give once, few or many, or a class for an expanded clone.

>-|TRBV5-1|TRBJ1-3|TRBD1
TGCGCCAGCAGCGCAGGGGGCAGGTCTGGAAACACCATATATTTT
CASSAGGRSGNTIYF
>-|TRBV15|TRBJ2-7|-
TGTGCCACCAGCAGAGAGTCCGGGTTCGGCTCCTACGAGCAGTACTTC
CATSRESGFGSYEQYF
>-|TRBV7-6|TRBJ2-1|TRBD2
TGTGCCAGCAGTTACGGGACTAGCGGGAGGGCCGGGGCCTACAATGAGCAGTTCTTC
CASSYGTSGRAGAYNEQFF
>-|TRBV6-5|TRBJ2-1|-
TGTGCCAGCACCGGAGGGCGGTTCAATGAGCAGTTCTTC
CASTGGRFNEQFF
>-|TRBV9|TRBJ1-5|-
TGTGCCAGCAGCGTAGACAGTCATCAGCCCCAGCATTTT
CASSVDSHQPQHF
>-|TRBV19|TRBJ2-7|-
TGTGCCAGTAGTATGGCGGCAGGGCTCTCCTACGAGCAGTACTTC
CASSMAAGLSYEQYF
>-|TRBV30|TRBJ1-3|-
TGTGCCTGGAGTGTATGGGGCAGCTCTGGAAACACCATATATTTT
CAWSVWGSSGNTIYF
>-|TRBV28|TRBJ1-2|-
TGTGCCAGCAGCCCTCCGAGGTATGACTATGGCTACACCTTC
CASSPPRYDYGYTF
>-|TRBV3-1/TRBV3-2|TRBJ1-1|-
TGTGCCAGCAGCGCGGGCAGCATGAACACTGAAGCTTTCTTT
CASSAGSMNTEAFF
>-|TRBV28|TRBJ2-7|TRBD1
TGTGCCAGCAGTTTTGCCGGAAGACAGGGGGCCTACGAGCAGTACTTC
CASSFAGRQGAYEQYF
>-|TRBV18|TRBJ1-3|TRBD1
TGTGCCAGCTCACCACGTATTTTGGACAGGATTGGGGCTGGAAACACCATATATTTT
CASSPRILDRIGAGNTIYF
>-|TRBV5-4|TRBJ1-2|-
TGTGCCAGCAGCTTATATCAGGACTACACCTTC
CASSLYQDYTF
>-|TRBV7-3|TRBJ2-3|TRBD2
TGTGCCAGCAGCGAAACTAGCGGGAGGTTAAGCACAGATACGCAGTATTTT
CASSETSGRLSTDTQYF
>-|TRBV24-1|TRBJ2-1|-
TGTGCCACCGGCCAGGGAGGCTCCTACAATGAGCAGTTCTTC
CATGQGGSYNEQFF
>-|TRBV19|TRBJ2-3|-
TGTGCCAGTAGTATCAATCGTTGGCAGGGTTACAGAGATACGCAGTATTTT
CASSINRWQGYRDTQYF
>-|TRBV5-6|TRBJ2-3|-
TGTGCCAGCAGCCCGAATCGCGCAGATACGCAGTATTTT
CASSPNRADTQYF
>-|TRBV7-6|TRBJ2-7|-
TGTGCCAGCGGCAGGTCGGCAGGCTCCTACGAGCAGTACTTC
CASGRSAGSYEQYF
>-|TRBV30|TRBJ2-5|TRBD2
TGTGCCTGGAAGGAATGGGGAACTAGCGGGAGGGCCGAGGAGACCCAGTACTTC
CAWKEWGTSGRAEETQYF
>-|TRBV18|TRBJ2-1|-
TGTGCCAGCTCACGGGAGGCTAATGAGCAGTTCTTC
CASSREANEQFF
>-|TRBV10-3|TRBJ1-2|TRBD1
TGTGCCATCAGTGAACTAGGGCAGGGGGACTATGGCTACACCTTC
CAISELGQGDYGYTF
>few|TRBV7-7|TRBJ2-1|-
TGTGCTAGCAGCCCCGGACTGGAAACCTACAATGAGCAGTTCTTC
CASSPGLETYNEQFF
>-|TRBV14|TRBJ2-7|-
TGTGCCAGCAGCCAAGGACCGGGACTCCCCCCTTATACCTACGAGCAGTACTTC
CASSQGPGLPPYTYEQYF
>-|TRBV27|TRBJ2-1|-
TGTGCCAGCAGTTTATTACGGTCGGGCGGGATAGCGGTCAATGAGCAGTTCTTC
CASSLLRSGGIAVNEQFF
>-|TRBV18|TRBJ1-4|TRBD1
TGTGCCAGCTCACCGAGGTATAGACAGGGGGCGGACGAAAAACTGTTTTTT
CASSPRYRQGADEKLFF
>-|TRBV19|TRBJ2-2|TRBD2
TGTGCCAGTAGTGGCCAACTAGCGGGAGGGTCCGGGGAGCTGTTTTTT
CASSGQLAGGSGELFF
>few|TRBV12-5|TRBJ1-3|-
TGTGCTAGTGGTTTGGTCAGCACAGGGCTGGGAAACACCATATATTTT
CASGLVSTGLGNTIYF
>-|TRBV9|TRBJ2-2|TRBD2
TGTGCCAGCAGCGTAGGAGCCGGGACTAGGTCATACACCGGGGAGCTGTTTTTT
CASSVGAGTRSYTGELFF
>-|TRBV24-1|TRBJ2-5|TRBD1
TGTGCCACCAGTGATGCGACCCGGACAGGGCATCAAGAGACCCAGTACTTC
CATSDATRTGHQETQYF
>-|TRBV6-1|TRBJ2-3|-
TGTGCCAGCAGTGACGGGGGAACAGATACGCAGTATTTT
CASSDGGTDTQYF
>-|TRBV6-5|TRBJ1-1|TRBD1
TGTGCCAGCAGTTACCGGGACAGGGGGCAGCCTGAAGCTTTCTTT
CASSYRDRGQPEAFF
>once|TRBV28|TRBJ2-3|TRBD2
TGTGCCAGCAGTTTATCCCTAGCGGGAGGGCCTGGGGATACGCAGTATTTT
CASSLSLAGGPGDTQYF
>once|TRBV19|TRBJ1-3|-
TGTGCCAGTAGTATATACAGGGATTCGGCTGGAAACACCATATATTTT
CASSIYRDSAGNTIYF
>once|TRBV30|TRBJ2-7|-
TGTGCCTGGAGTGGTAGCGCTACCCCCTACGAGCAGTACTTC
CAWSGSATPYEQYF
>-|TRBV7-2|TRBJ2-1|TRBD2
TGTGCCAGCAGCTTAGCCGTAGCGGGAGGTCTTTACAATGAGCAGTTCTTC
CASSLAVAGGLYNEQFF
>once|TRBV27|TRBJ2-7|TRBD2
TGTGCCAGCAGTCGGACTAGCGGGAGCTACGAGCAGTACTTC
CASSRTSGSYEQYF
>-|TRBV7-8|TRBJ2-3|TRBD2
TGTGCCAGCAGCTATCGAGCGGGAGGGGAGGATACGCAGTATTTT
CASSYRAGGEDTQYF
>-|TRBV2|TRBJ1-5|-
TGTGCCAGCAGAACCTATAGCAATCAGCCCCAGCATTTT
CASRTYSNQPQHF
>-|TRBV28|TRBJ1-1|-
TGTGCCAGCAGTTTTAGGGGCGGTACTGCTTTCTTT
CASSFRGGTAFF
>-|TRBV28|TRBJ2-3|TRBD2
TGTGCCAGCACCGGGGGACTAGCGGGAGGTCAGAGCACAGATACGCAGTATTTT
CASTGGLAGGQSTDTQYF
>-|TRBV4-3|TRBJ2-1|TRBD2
TGCGCCAGCAGCCCAGATACCGGGACTAGCGGGAGCCGGCAGTTCTTC
CASSPDTGTSGSRQFF
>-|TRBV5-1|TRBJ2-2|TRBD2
TGCGCCAGCAGCCAACGGACTAGCGGGAATGCCGGGGAGCTGTTTTTT
CASSQRTSGNAGELFF
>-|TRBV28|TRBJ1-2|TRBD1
TGTGCCAGCAGTTTACCGGGACAGGGGGCCTATGGCTACACCTTC
CASSLPGQGAYGYTF
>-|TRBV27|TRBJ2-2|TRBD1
TGTGCCAGCAGTTTGGTCAGGGGGACCGGGGAGCTGTTTTTT
CASSLVRGTGELFF
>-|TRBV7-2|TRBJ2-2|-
TGTGCCAGCACTCCGTCCCTCCGGAACACCGGGGAGCTGTTTTTT
CASTPSLRNTGELFF